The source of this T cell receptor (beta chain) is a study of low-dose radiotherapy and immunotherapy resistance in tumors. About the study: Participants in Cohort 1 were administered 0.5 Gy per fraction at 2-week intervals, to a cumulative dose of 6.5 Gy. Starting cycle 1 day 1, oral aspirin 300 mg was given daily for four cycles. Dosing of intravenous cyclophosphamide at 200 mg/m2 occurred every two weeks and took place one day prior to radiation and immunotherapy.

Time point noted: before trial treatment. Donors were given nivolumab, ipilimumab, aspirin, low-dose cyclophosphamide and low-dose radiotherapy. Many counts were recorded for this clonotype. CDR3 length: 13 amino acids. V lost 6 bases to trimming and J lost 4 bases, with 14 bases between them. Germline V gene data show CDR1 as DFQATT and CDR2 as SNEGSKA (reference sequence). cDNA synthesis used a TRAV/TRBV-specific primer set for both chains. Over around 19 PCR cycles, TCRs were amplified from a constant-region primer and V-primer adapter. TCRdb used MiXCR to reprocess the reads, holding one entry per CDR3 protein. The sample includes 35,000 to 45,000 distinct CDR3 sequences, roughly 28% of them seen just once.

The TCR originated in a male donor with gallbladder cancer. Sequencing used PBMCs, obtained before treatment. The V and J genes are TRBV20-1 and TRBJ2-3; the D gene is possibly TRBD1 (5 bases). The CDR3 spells CSASPSGPDTQYF. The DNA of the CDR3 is TGCAGTGCCAGTCCATCAGGGCCAGATACGCAGTATTTT.